In its sample, the clone carrying this T cell receptor (beta chain) was seen once. No antigen is known for it. The sample comes from a study of cytomegalovirus exposure and HLA in healthy donors. Study background: There were 75 million to 95 million unique TCRs (from HLA-typed donors) in an early data release. The study placed about four fifths of its approximately 400 genotyped donors in the Caucasian-associated ancestry cluster.

Primers included in the PCR were 60 Vbeta and 13 Jbeta primers. Sequencing used immunoSEQ multiplex PCR; TCRdb keeps in-frame clones, though not all of them. The sample holds about 150,000 clones, over 60% seen once. General observations from the study: Associated with HLA alleles at 0.05 false discovery rate in a later analysis were some 18,000 TCR beta sequences. When a later analysis compared HLA-associated TCR beta chains with equally common others, the HLA-associated chains turned out to be more clonally expanded and to have lower generation probabilities.

Germline V gives CDR1 LGHNA, CDR2 YSLEER. J was trimmed by 8 bases and V by 4 bases; bases with no gene match: 11. The length of the CDR3 is 16 residues. Sequenced sample: PBMCs. The sequence was obtained from a man aged 40-49 years in good health and CMV-seropositive. The chain couples TRBV4-3 to TRBJ2-1, with 10 bases lining up with TRBD2. This CDR3 is CASSRQLAGDPHEQFF. In nucleotides, the CDR3 is TGCGCCAGCAGCCGCCAGCTAGCGGGAGATCCCCATGAGCAGTTCTTC.